This T cell receptor (beta chain) is from a study of T cell changes during pregnancy in multiple sclerosis (dated by TCRdb to between 2018 and 2021). For context, the study as a whole: Changes in the T cell repertoire over the course of pregnancy were examined in this study in women with multiple sclerosis.

The library relied on the immunoSEQ multiplex PCR assay. Held by TCRdb, this immuneACCESS table contains in-frame sequences only and omits some clones. Under half of the omission traces to an unresolved V gene where checked; the cause of the rest is unknown. The sample table records some 100,000 clones; about 94% of these occur just once. The leading ten clones occupy about 0.9% of the sample. Trimming at the junction amounts to 5 bases on V and 3 bases on J, and the germline ends lie 14 bases apart. For CDR1 and CDR2, the germline V gene lists MNHNS and SASEGT. The CDR3 has 15 amino acids, counting the end cysteine and phenylalanine. This entry keeps only the CDR3 DNA: 45 bases, framed from base 1. With regard to this clone: No cognate antigen has been identified for it. No much larger clonotype is one base removed from it; base qualities were not supplied.

Material: peripheral blood, obtained before pregnancy. The chain uses TRBV6-1 and TRBJ2-4, with a weak D call of TRBD1 (7 bases match). The receptor's source is a female donor with multiple sclerosis, enrolled in a pregnancy study. The DNA reads TGTGCCAGCAGTCAGACAGGGACTGACAAAAACATTCAGTACTTC. Its amino acids are CASSQTGTDKNIQYF.